This TCR beta chain was identified in a study of identical twins. Study findings and constraints: Part of the zero-insertion signal could reflect confounding by invariant MAIT and iNKT cells.

One entry per CDR3 protein, called by TCRdb with MiXCR from the 5' RACE reads. The data contain 690,000 or so distinct CDR3 sequences, over 8.5% of them singletons. This clonotype was counted many times. Its antigen is still unknown. V was trimmed by 3 bases and J by 8 bases, leaving 11 bases between them. Germline lookup yields CDR1 SEHNR and CDR2 FQNEAQ (reference sequence). This CDR3 region has 13 residues. The same data also contributed to another study, on yellow fever vaccine responses in identical twins.

The sample comprised PBMCs. The rearrangement links TRBV7-9 to TRBJ2-1; tentatively, D is TRBD1 (5 bases). The clonotype was recovered from a woman younger than 30 in good health. The CDR3: CASSFTGADEQFF. The CDR3 DNA is TGTGCCAGCAGCTTTACTGGGGCTGATGAGCAGTTCTTC.